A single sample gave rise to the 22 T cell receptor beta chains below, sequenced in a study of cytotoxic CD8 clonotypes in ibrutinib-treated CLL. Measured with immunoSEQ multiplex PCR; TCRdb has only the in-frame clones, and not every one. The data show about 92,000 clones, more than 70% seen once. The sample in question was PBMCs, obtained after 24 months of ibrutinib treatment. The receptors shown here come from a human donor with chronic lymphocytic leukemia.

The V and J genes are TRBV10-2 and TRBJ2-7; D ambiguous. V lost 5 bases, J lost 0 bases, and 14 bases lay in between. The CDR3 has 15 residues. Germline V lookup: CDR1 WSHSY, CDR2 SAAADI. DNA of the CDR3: TGCGCCAGCAGTCTTCGCGGAGACGTCTCCTACGAGCAGTACTTC. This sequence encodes CASSLRGDVSYEQYF.

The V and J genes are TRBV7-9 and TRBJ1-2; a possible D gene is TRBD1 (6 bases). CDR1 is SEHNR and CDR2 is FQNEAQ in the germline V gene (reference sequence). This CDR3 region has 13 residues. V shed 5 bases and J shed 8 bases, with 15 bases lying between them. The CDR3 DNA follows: TGTGCCAGCAGCCCAGGGGCTGGGATCGGCTACACCTTC. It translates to CASSPGAGIGYTF.

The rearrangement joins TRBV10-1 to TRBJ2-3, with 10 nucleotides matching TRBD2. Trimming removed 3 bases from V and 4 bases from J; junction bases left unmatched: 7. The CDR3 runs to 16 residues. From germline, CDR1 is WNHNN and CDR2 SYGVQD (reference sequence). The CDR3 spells CASSDPLAGDSDTQYF. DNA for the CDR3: TGCGCCAGCAGTGATCCTCTAGCGGGAGACTCAGATACGCAGTATTTT.

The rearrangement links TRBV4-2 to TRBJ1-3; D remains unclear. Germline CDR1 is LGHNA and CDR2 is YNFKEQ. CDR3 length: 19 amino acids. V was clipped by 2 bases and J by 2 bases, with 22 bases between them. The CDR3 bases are TGTGCCAGCAGCCAAAAAAACCCAGGCGGGGTAGCGACTGGAAACACCATATATTTT. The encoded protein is CASSQKNPGGVATGNTIYF.

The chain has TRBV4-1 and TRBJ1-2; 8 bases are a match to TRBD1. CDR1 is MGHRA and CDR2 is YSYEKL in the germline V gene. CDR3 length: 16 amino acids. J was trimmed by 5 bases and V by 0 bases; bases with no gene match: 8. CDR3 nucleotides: TGCGCCAGCAGCCAAGATCGTCGACAGGGGACATATGGCTACACCTTC. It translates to CASSQDRRQGTYGYTF.

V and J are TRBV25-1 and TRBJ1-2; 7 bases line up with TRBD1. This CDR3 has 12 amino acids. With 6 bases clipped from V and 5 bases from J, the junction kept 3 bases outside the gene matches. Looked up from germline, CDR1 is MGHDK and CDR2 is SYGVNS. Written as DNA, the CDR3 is TGTGCCAGCAGGGGACAGCGTTATGGCTACACCTTC. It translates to CASRGQRYGYTF.

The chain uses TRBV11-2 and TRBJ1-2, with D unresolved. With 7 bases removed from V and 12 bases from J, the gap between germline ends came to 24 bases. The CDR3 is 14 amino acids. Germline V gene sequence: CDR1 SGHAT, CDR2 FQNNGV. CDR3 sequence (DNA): TGTGCCAGCACCCCCCGACTTGGGATTTACCCCGACACCTTC. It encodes CASTPRLGIYPDTF.

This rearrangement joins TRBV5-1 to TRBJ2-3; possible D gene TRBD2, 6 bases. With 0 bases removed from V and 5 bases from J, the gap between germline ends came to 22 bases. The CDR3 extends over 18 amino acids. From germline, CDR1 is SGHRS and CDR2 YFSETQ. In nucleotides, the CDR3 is TGCGCCAGCAGCTTGGTTAGAGGAGGGGTGAGGAGTCAAGATACGCAGTATTTT. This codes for CASSLVRGGVRSQDTQYF.

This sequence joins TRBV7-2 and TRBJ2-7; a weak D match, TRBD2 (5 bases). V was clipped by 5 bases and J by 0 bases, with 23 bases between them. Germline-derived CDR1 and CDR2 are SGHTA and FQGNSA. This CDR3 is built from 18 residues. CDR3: CASSNAPNIGLYSYEQYF. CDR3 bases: TGTGCCAGCAGCAATGCCCCTAATATTGGACTCTACTCCTACGAGCAGTACTTC.

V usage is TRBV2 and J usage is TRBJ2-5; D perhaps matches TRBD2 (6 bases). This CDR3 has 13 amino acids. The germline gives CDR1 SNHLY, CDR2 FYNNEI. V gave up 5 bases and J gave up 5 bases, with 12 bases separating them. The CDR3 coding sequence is TGTGCCAGCAGTTCGGGACTCCCCGAGACCCAGTACTTC. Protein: CASSSGLPETQYF.

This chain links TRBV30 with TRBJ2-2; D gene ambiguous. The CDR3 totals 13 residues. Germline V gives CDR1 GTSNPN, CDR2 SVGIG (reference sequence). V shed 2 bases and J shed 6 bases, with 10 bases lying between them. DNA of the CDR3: TGTGCCTGGAGTTCGACCCGGGCCGGGGAGCTGTTTTTT. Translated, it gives CAWSSTRAGELFF.

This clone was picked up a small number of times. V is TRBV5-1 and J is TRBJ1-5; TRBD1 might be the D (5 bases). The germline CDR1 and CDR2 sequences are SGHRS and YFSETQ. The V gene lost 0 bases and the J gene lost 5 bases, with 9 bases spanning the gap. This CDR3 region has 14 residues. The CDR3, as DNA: TGCGCCAGCAGCTTGGCAGGGTTGGATCAGCCCCAGCATTTT. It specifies CASSLAGLDQPQHF.

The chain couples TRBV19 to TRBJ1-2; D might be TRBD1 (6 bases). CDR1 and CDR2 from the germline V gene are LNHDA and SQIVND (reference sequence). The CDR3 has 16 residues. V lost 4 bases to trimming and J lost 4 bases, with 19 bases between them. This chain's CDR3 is CASSTPKGGLRYGYTF. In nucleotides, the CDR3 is TGTGCCAGTAGTACCCCGAAGGGGGGCCTCCGCTATGGCTACACCTTC.

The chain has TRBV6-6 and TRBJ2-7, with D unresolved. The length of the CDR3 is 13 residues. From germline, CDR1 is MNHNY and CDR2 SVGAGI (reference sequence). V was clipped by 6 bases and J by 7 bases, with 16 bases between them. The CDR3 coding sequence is TGTGCCAGCAGAGACTCCCTCAAGTGGGAGCAGTACTTC. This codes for CASRDSLKWEQYF.

The CDR3 DNA sequence: TGTGCCAGCAGAAACGACAGGAGTAACACCGGGGAGCTGTTTTTT. Translated, it gives CASRNDRSNTGELFF. This rearrangement joins TRBV6-6 to TRBJ2-2; D is perhaps TRBD1 (6 bases). This CDR3 region has 15 residues. The V end was cut by 6 bases, the J end by 2 bases, with 13 bases between. CDR1 is MNHNY and CDR2 is SVGAGI in the germline V gene (reference sequence).

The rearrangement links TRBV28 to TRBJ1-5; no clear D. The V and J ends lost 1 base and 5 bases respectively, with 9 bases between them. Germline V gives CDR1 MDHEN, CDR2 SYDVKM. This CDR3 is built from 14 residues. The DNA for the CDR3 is TGTGCCAGCAGTTTATCTGGGAATGATCAGCCCCAGCATTTT. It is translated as CASSLSGNDQPQHF.

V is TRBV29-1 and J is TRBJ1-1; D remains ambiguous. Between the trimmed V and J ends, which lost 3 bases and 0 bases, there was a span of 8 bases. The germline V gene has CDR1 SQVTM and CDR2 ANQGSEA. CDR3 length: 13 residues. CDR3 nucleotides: TGCAGCGTTGACAGTCATATGAACACTGAAGCTTTCTTT. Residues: CSVDSHMNTEAFF.

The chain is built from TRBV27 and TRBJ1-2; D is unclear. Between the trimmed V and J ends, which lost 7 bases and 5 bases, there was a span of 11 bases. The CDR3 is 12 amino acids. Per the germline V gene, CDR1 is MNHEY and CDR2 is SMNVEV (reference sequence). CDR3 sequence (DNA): TGTGCCAGCACCGTTAAACGATATGGCTACACCTTC. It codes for CASTVKRYGYTF.

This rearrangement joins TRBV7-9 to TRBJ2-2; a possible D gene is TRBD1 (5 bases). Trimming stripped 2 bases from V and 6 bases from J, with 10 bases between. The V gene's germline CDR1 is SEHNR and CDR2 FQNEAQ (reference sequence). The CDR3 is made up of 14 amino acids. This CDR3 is CASSLQGTAGELFF. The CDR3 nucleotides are TGTGCCAGCAGCTTACAGGGTACGGCCGGGGAGCTGTTTTTT.

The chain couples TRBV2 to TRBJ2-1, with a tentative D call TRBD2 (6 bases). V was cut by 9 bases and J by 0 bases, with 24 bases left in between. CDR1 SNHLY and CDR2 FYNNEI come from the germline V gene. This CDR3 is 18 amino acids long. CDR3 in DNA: TGTGCCAGTCAGAACCAGCGGGCGGCCTCGAGCTCCTACAATGAGCAGTTCTTC. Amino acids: CASQNQRAASSSYNEQFF.

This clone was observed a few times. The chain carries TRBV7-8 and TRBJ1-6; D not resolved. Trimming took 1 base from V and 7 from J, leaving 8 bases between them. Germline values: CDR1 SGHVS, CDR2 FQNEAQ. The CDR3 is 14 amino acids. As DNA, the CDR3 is TGTGCCAGCAGCTTAGAAACGGGAAATTCACCCCTCCACTTT. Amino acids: CASSLETGNSPLHF.

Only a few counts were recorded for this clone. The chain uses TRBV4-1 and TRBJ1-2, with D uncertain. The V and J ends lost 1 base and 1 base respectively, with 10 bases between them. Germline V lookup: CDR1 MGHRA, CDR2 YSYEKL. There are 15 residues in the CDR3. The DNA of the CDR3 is TGCGCCAGCAGCCAAGTTGTCAGTAATAACTATGGCTACACCTTC. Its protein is CASSQVVSNNYGYTF.